This T cell receptor (beta chain) was identified during a study of cytomegalovirus exposure and HLA in healthy donors (dated by TCRdb to 2016 to 2017). For context, the study as a whole: An earlier analysis of some 600 of the donors reported approximately 300 Gb of sequence data and 117 million unique TCR beta sequences obtained from about 180 million T cells. Roughly 300 gigabases of sequencing data and about 92 million unique TCR sequences made up an early release that covered several hundred HLA-typed donors. The genetic ancestry cluster associated with self-reported Caucasian donors included 81% of the 300 to 450 genotyped donors. The study aimed to test whether cataloging public T cell receptors could reveal signatures of past pathogen exposure. The T cell repertoires of some 670 subjects were profiled by immunosequencing and related to cytomegalovirus serostatus. Along with the roughly 610-subject first cohort, a separate validation cohort of over a hundred different subjects was used. To predict cytomegalovirus infection status, the study brought together high-throughput TCR immunosequencing, statistical association of individual TCRs with disease status, and machine learning. In a later analysis, previously published TCR beta repertoires from 600 to 850 donors were re-analyzed and high-resolution HLA genotyping was added so that TCR occurrence patterns could be studied. In the later analysis, no new phenotypic data were used to find candidate immune exposures; instead, reliance was placed on TCR beta sequences and their occurrence across donors. An earlier analysis of 450 to 750 of the donors used high-throughput TCR beta sequencing to judge whether each TCR beta V gene segment behaved as functional or pseudogenic. Donor age, sex, ethnicity and CMV serostatus were compiled together with the repertoire data. A later genetic analysis took genome-wide SNP genotypes for about 55% of the 666 donors and used that subset as a discovery cohort. All discovery cohort repertoires had been generated on a single sequencing platform. HLA typing included class I and class II loci at four-digit resolution. Typing coverage differed by locus: A, B, C, DRB1 and DQB1 were typed in roughly 629-630 donors, DQA1 in about 500, DPA1 in some 610, and DPB1 in 472. Four or five DR-DQ haplotypes were handled as single units for association and clustering, since linkage in the cohort was strong. Among about 360 genotyped donors of the cohort, an average of roughly 240,000 unique TCR beta nucleotide sequences were sequenced per donor, around 18% of them non-productive. Study-wide findings and limitations: A later analysis found that HLA-associated TCR beta chains were more clonally expanded and had lower generation probabilities than equally common non-associated chains. Immune exposure information for the cohort was limited to CMV serostatus. Linkage disequilibrium might explain the correlated functional status among segregating V segments, but an unknown experimental factor could not be ruled out. In a later analysis, the rate of TCR association differed among HLA loci, with DRB1 alleles having the most associated TCRs and HLA-C alleles having the fewest. In this cohort, only TCR beta chains were sequenced, and detectable features were limited by the absence of alpha or paired-chain data. In a later analysis, most CMV-associated TCR beta chains were found to appear HLA-restricted, with HLA associations seemingly driven largely by CMV exposure. A further reported finding was that TCR beta sequences accurately predicted the HLA-A and HLA-B alleles for most subjects in the first cohort. Most TCR sequences were observed very rarely across donors, whereas some public TCRs were present in many individuals. Because counts were too low, some 17 rarely observed V segments, including chromosome 9 orphons, were excluded from the earlier analysis of 587 of the donors. In the study, approximately 160 TCR beta chains were listed as associated with cytomegalovirus. A later genetic analysis associated a missense DCLRE1C variant with V-gene and J-gene trimming of TCR beta chains, and an independent cohort replicated the association. Assigning TCR associations to individual alleles was difficult when HLA alleles, especially DR and DQ, strongly co-occurred. In vitro tests confirmed that a few of the cytomegalovirus-associated TCR beta chains recognize cytomegalovirus antigens. In a later genetic analysis, fewer N-insertions in productive TCRs were reported among donors in an Asian-associated ancestry cluster than the roughly 640-donor mean. A later analysis associated approximately 17,000 TCR beta sequences with specific HLA alleles at a false discovery rate of 0.05. According to the authors, the approach could potentially be generalized to other disease states and immunological phenotypes. Because some donors lacked HLA typing at each locus, the association tests relied only on the typed subset. In an earlier analysis of 587 of the donors, most TCR beta V segments appeared in productive rearrangements about 87% or about 30% of the time, broadly matching IMGT annotations. A group of highly shared sequence variants was considered likely to be a technical artifact of the sequencing pipeline. In both the original and validation cohorts, the classifier was reported to diagnose cytomegalovirus status with high specificity and sensitivity. In a later analysis, several top co-occurrence clusters were reported to appear linked to parvovirus B19, influenza, CMV and Epstein-Barr virus. Presence/absence analyses assumed roughly uniform sequencing depth across donors, an assumption that may not hold.

A word on this clone: Its antigen is unknown. The junction and the germline gene differ at one end; a read error may be behind it. Other DNA sequences in this specimen translate into the identical CDR3.

Library prep was done by the immunoSEQ multiplex PCR assay. A mixture of 60 forward primers for TCR Vbeta segments and 13 reverse primers for TCR Jbeta segments was used in the multiplex PCR. The CDR3 region of rearranged TCR beta genes was amplified from genomic DNA by a multiplex PCR assay. The amplified TCR beta libraries were sequenced on the Illumina HiSeq System as 87-base-pair reads. The original pipeline was this. A later analysis tallied about 77 million unique TCR beta chains across the 610 or so repertoires, and around 12 million of those chains were shared by two or more donors. A nearest-neighbor algorithm error-corrected the raw reads and collapsed the reads into unique sequences, merging closely related sequences to remove PCR and sequencing errors. Alignment of CDR3 sequences to IMGT reference sequences was used to assign V, D and J gene segments. For a sequence to be retained, at least a six-nucleotide match to both a V gene segment and a J gene segment was required. A rearrangement counted as productive if the CDR3 had no stop codons and remained in frame with V and J, and every other rearrangement counted as non-productive. CDR3 was defined according to IMGT convention as the region running from the second conserved V-encoded cysteine to the conserved J-encoded phenylalanine. The earlier analysis of some 580 of the donors excluded any sequence lacking an unambiguous match to a single V gene segment. An earlier analysis of several hundred of the donors called V segments functional above 56.7% productive rearrangements and segregating when the between-donor standard deviation exceeded 5%. To diagnose cytomegalovirus status from the catalog of TCR beta chain sequences, a statistical classification framework was built. In a later analysis, TCR nucleotide sequences were compared against IMGT/GENE-DB human TR gene sequences so that V and J genes could be assigned. In a later analysis, CDR3 sequences and most-parsimonious VDJ recombination scenarios were assigned using the TCRdist pipeline. In a later analysis, each TCR beta chain was defined by its CDR3 amino acid sequence together with its V-gene family, and reads lacking a unique V-gene family were excluded. A later analysis removed 500 to 650 highly shared, low-generation-probability nucleotide sequences to deal with suspected cross-contamination and a sequencing artifact. In a later analysis, a clonal expansion index was calculated for each public chain from normalized within-repertoire ranks of inferred template counts. In a later analysis, generation probabilities were computed with a VDJ recombination model fitted to out-of-frame rearrangements, and the resulting probabilities were checked against IGoR. In a later analysis, TCR-TCR, TCR-HLA and TCR-CMV co-occurrence was scored with hypergeometric tests, and a repertoire-size bias correction was applied to TCR pairs. A later analysis estimated false discovery rates by permuting HLA or CMV assignments 20 times. In a later analysis, co-occurring TCRs were grouped using DBSCAN, with TCRdist sequence similarity added in when clustering inside HLA-allele-positive subsets. For co-occurrence clustering, repertoires with fewer than 30,000 or more than 120,000 public chains were excluded, along with five repertoires with anomalous nucleotide sharing. In its TCRdb copy, this immuneACCESS table keeps in-frame sequences only and misses some clones. Where compared with another copy, unresolved V genes explain less than half of these, and the others have no known cause. The DNA gave D and trimming, while V, J and clone size come from that table. This sample lists approximately 140,000 clones; over 75% were detected once. The ten largest clones take up roughly 1.7% of the sample.

The cohort was made up of 666 healthy bone marrow donors. Cohort members were all nominally healthy when sampled, although unrecorded immune exposures were likely present. The donor was CMV seronegative and belonged to the group of 352 seronegative cohort members. Each donor provided a peripheral blood sample, and peripheral blood mononuclear cells were used for TCR beta sequencing. Genomic DNA extraction from the blood cell samples was performed with the Qiagen DNeasy Blood Extraction Kit. The sequencing input was PBMCs. This clonotype was sampled from a boy aged 5-17 years in good health and CMV-seronegative.

CDR3 reads: CASSQGGEGWEKLFF. Here is the DNA: TGCGCCAGCAGCCAAGGAGGCGAGGGTTGGGAAAAATTGTTTTTT. This sequence uses TRBV4-3 and TRBJ1-4; no D gene call is confident. The CDR3 spans 15 residues, from the cysteine through the phenylalanine. Only the CDR3 portion is preserved as DNA: 45 bases, with reading frame beginning at the first base. From the germline V gene, CDR1 is LGHNA and CDR2 is YSLEER.